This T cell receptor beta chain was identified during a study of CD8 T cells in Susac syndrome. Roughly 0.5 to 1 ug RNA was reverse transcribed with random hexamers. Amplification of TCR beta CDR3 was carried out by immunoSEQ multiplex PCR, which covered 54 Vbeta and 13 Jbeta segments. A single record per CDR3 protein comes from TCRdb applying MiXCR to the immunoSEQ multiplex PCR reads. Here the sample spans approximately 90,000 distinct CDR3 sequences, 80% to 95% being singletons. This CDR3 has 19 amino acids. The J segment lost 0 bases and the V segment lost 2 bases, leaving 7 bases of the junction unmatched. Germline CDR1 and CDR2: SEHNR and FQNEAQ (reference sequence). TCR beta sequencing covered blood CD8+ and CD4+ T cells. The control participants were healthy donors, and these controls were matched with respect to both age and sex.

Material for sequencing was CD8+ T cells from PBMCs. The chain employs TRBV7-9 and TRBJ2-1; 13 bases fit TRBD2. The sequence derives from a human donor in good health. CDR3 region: CASSLYRTSGGSSYNEQFF. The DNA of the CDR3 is TGTGCCAGCAGCTTATATAGGACTAGCGGGGGAAGCTCCTACAATGAGCAGTTCTTC.